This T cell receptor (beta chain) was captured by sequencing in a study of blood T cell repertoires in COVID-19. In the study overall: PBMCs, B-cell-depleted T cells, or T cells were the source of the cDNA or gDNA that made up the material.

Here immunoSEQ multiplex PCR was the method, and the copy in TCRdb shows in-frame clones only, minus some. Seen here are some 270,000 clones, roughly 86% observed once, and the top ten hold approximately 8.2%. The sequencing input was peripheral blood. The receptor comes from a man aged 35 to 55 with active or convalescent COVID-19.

CDR3 in DNA: TGTGCCAGCAGCGTACTAGGGGCGGATACGCAGTATTTT. Its translation: CASSVLGADTQYF. V is TRBV9 and J is TRBJ2-3, with D possibly matching TRBD1 (5 bases). The CDR3 loop spans 13 amino acids. CDR1 is SGDLS, CDR2 YYNGEE, per germline. Trimming took 1 base from V and 6 from J, leaving 9 bases between them. Using reference TRBV9 and TRBJ2-3 for the parts outside the CDR3, the full variable domain is DSGVTQTPKHLITATGQRVTLRCSPRSGDLSVYWYQQSLDQGLQFLIQYYNGEERAKGNILERFSAQQFPDLHSELNLSSLELGDSALYFCASSVLGADTQYFGPGTRLTVL.